The 11 T cell receptor beta chains listed next were all sequenced from one sample in a study of regulatory T cells in long-lasting Graves disease. The authors built TCR beta libraries using iRepertoire HTBI primers and Arm-PCR of CDR3 regions. TCRdb re-derived calls from the multiplex PCR reads in MiXCR, one entry per CDR3 protein. The sample includes a few hundred thousand distinct CDR3 sequences, 13% of them seen just once. Regarding time point: newly diagnosed GD, antithyroid drugs for less than 3 months. Scientists built the TCR library using RNA that was extracted from PBMCs. These same data were also listed under a study on T cells in Graves' hyperthyroidism and ophthalmopathy.

This specimen consisted of peripheral blood mononuclear cells (PBMCs), obtained at new diagnosis, from a patient treated with antithyroid drugs. All receptors derive from a man between 25 and 39 years old with Graves disease.

On this clonotype: The junction departs from the called germline gene at one end, perhaps through a read error. The chain recombines TRBV12-3 or TRBV12-4 with TRBJ2-1, with 9 bases aligning to TRBD1. The CDR3 is 14 residues long. The CDR3 reads CAGSRTGVYNEQFF. As DNA, the CDR3 is TGTGCCGGCAGTCGGACAGGGGTCTACAATGAGCAGTTCTTC.

The gene calls are TRBV15 and TRBJ2-7, with a possible D match to TRBD2 (6 bases). V lost 0 bases, J lost 2 bases, and 17 bases lay in between. CDR3 length: 17 amino acids. Looked up from germline, CDR1 is LNHNV and CDR2 is YYDKDF (reference sequence). The CDR3 here is CATSRDGRAGRPYEQYF. The CDR3 DNA sequence: TGTGCCACCAGCAGAGATGGGCGGGCAGGGAGGCCCTACGAGCAGTACTTC. Full variable domain (remainder filled in from reference TRBV15 and TRBJ2-7): DAMVIQNPRYQVTQFGKPVTLSCSQTLNHNVMYWYQQKSSQAPKLLFHYYDKDFNNEADTPDNFQSRRPNTSFCFLDIRSPGLGDTAMYLCATSRDGRAGRPYEQYFGPGTRLTVT.

This clonotype was seen a few times. The chain couples TRBV7-9 to TRBJ2-2, with D possibly TRBD2 on 6 matching bases. With 4 bases removed from V and 4 bases from J, the gap between germline ends came to 25 bases. The CDR3 runs to 19 residues. CDR1 and CDR2 from the germline V gene are SEHNR and FQNEAQ (reference sequence). CDR3 DNA: TGTGCCAGCAGCTCCCCCCTTGGAGGCGGGGCGCTTGGCACCGGGGAGCTGTTTTTT. Translating it yields CASSSPLGGGALGTGELFF.

Many counts were recorded for this clonotype. For the CDR3, the DNA is TGTGCCACTGGGGACTTCCAAGAGAAGGAGCAGTACTTC. This encodes CATGDFQEKEQYF. The genes are TRBV24-1 and TRBJ2-7; tentative D call: TRBD2 (6 bases). CDR1 KGHDR and CDR2 SFDVKD come from the germline V gene. Between the trimmed V and J ends, which lost 10 bases and 7 bases, there was a span of 19 bases. CDR3 length: 13 residues.

In its sample, this clonotype was seen many times. V gene TRBV5-1 combines with J gene TRBJ2-1; D gene uncertain. The CDR3 extends over 15 amino acids. The germline V gene has CDR1 SGHRS and CDR2 YFSETQ. The germline V and J ends were trimmed by 2 bases and 0 bases, with 9 bases remaining between them. The CDR3 loop reads CASSFGHLSYNEQFF. In DNA form, the CDR3 reads TGCGCCAGCAGCTTCGGCCATCTCTCCTACAATGAGCAGTTCTTC. Using reference TRBV5-1 and TRBJ2-1 for the parts outside the CDR3, the full variable domain is KAGVTQTPRYLIKTRGQQVTLSCSPISGHRSVSWYQQTPGQGLQFLFEYFSETQRNKGNFPGRFSGRQFSNSRSEMNVSTLELGDSALYLCASSFGHLSYNEQFFGPGTRLTVL.

The chain uses TRBV2 and TRBJ2-1; 13 positions agree with TRBD2. The CDR3 has 14 residues. The V segment lost 10 bases and the J segment 6 bases; nucleotides outside the gene matches: 6. Germline values: CDR1 SNHLY, CDR2 FYNNEI. The CDR3 DNA sequence: TGTGCCACCTCGGGACTAGCGGGATCCAATGAGCAGTTCTTC. This translates into CATSGLAGSNEQFF.

This clonotype was found a few times. V is TRBV18 and J is TRBJ2-1, with 11 bases that match TRBD2. The CDR3 runs to 17 residues. V gave up 6 bases and J gave up 4 bases; unmatched junction bases: 11. The germline V gene encodes CDR1 KGHSH and CDR2 LQKENI. CDR3 nucleotides: TGTGCCAGCTCGCCCTCTAGCGGGAGGACCCAATACAATGAGCAGTTCTTC. Amino acid sequence: CASSPSSGRTQYNEQFF. Looking up the rest from reference TRBV18 and TRBJ2-1 gives the full variable domain: NAGVMQNPRHLVRRRGQEARLRCSPMKGHSHVYWYRQLPEEGLKFMVYLQKENIIDESGMPKERFSAEFPKEGPSILRIQQVVRGDSAAYFCASSPSSGRTQYNEQFFGPGTRLTVL.

This clonotype was detected many times. The chain combines TRBV5-5 with TRBJ2-3; 8 bases are shared with TRBD1. CDR3 length equals 13 residues. The germline V gene encodes CDR1 SGHKS and CDR2 YYEKEE (reference sequence). With 7 bases clipped from V and 5 bases from J, the junction kept 6 bases outside the gene matches. The chain's CDR3 is CASLRTGRDTQYF. In nucleotides, the CDR3 is TGTGCCAGCTTAAGGACAGGGAGAGATACGCAGTATTTT.

Ten or more counts support this clonotype. The gene calls are TRBV12-5 and TRBJ2-7, with D possibly being TRBD1 (5 bases). Deletions cut 3 bases from V and 1 base from J, with 7 bases between. Germline CDR1 reads LGHNT; CDR2 reads FRNRAP. The CDR3 spans 13 residues. CDR3: CASGLGVSYEQYF. Written as DNA, the CDR3 is TGTGCTAGTGGTTTAGGGGTGTCCTACGAGCAGTACTTC.

This clonotype was seen at least ten times. The genes are TRBV12-3 or TRBV12-4 and TRBJ2-1; TRBD2 might be the D (5 bases). This CDR3 has 14 residues. V dropped 7 bases and J dropped 5 bases, with 15 bases sitting between them. This CDR3 is CASNEGVGHNEQFF. The CDR3 DNA reads as TGTGCCAGCAACGAGGGCGTAGGCCACAATGAGCAGTTCTTC.

This clonotype has at least ten counts. J is TRBJ2-3 and V is TRBV24-1; the D call may be TRBD1 or TRBD2 (5 bases each). From germline, CDR1 is KGHDR and CDR2 SFDVKD. With 4 bases removed from V and 0 bases from J, the gap between germline ends came to 13 bases. The CDR3 is 16 amino acids. CDR3 in DNA: TGTGCCACCAGTGACCCTACGGGACCTAGCACAGATACGCAGTATTTT. Translated: CATSDPTGPSTDTQYF.